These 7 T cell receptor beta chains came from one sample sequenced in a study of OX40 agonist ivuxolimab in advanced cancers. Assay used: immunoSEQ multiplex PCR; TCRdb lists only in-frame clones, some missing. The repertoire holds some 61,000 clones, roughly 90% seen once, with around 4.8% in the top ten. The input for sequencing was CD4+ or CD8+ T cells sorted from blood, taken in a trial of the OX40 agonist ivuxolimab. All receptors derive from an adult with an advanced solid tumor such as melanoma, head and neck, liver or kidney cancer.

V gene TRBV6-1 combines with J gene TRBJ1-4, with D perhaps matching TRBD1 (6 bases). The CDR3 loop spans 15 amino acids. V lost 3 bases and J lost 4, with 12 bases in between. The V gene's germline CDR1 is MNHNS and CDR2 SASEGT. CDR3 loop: CASSERGFFNEKLFF. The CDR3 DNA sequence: TGTGCCAGCAGTGAGAGGGGGTTCTTTAATGAAAAACTGTTTTTT.

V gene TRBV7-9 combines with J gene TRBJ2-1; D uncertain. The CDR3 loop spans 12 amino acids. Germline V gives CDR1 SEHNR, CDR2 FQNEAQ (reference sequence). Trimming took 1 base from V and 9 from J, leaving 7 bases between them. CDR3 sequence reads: CASSLGRAEQFF. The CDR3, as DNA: TGTGCCAGCAGCTTAGGGCGCGCTGAGCAGTTCTTC.

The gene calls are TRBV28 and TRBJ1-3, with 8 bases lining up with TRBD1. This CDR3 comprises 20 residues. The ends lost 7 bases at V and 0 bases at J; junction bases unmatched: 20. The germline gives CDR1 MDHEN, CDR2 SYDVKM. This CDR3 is CASTHRGTGLSIVSGNTIYF. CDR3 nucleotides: TGTGCCAGCACCCATCGAGGGACAGGACTTTCCATCGTCTCTGGAAACACCATATATTTT.

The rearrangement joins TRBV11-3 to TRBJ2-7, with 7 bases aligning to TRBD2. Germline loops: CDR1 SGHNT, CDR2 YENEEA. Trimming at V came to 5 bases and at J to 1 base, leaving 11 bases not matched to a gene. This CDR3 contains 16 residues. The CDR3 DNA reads TGTGCCAGCAGCATACCCCTAGCGGCTACGTCCTACGAGCAGTACTTC. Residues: CASSIPLAATSYEQYF.

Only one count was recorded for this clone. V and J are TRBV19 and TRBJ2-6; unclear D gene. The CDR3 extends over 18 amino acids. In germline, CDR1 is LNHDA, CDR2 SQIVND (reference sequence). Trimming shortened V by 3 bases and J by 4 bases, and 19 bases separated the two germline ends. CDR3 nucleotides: TGTGCCAGTAGTATTGAATCCCCCACTACCGGGGGGGCCAACGTCCTGACTTTC. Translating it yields CASSIESPTTGGANVLTF.

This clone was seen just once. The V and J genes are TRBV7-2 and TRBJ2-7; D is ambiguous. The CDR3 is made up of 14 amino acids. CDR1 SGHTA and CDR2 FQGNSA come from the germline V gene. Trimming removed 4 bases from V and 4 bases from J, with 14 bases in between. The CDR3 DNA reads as TGTGCCAGCAGCTCGAGTCGTAGGGCGTACGAGCAGTACTTC. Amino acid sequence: CASSSSRRAYEQYF.

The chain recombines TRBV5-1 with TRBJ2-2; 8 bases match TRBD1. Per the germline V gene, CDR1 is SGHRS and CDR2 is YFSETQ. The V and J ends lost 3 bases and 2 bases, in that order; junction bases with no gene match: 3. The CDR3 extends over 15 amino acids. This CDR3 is CASSWGQDNTGELFF. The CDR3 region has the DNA TGCGCCAGCAGCTGGGGACAGGATAACACCGGGGAGCTGTTTTTT.